Included here is one T cell receptor beta chain sequence, with context. The clone's antigen remains unknown. No much larger clone is present one base from it, and per-base qualities are unavailable. The data stem from a study of blood T cell repertoires in COVID-19 (dated by TCRdb to between 2020 and 2021). Some background on the complete study: The collaborator samples originated in the United States, Italy and Spain and spanned the acute and convalescent phases of COVID-19. The prospective study material was composed of cDNA or gDNA derived from T cells, B-cell-depleted T cells, or PBMCs. The dataset comprised deeply sampled blood TCRbeta repertoires from subjects exposed to, actively infected with, or recovered from COVID-19. The repertoires were made available in a free public database intended to serve as a resource for research on the immune response to SARS-CoV-2. Samples were obtained from the ongoing ImmuneRACE study (first 160 participants) and from 1,254 subjects provided by 6 global collaborators. The sample metadata nearly always contained a de-identified subject ID, COVID-19 status, age in years and sex. Where HLA class I and class II types were available, the types were taken from metadata supplied by the sample provider, not from assay-based typing.

Broad study findings and their caveats: How much clinical and demographic metadata was included differed by source and by participant, and the metadata was provided uncurated.

The immunoSEQ Assay, a bias-controlled multiplex PCR, was used to amplify TCRbeta CDR3 regions from genomic DNA. For the original study's pipeline: The number of nucleated cells in each sample was estimated from the amplification of reference gene primers within the assay. To quantify the absolute abundance of each unique TCRbeta CDR3 rearrangement, sequence reads were collapsed and filtered. Productive Simpson clonality was computed per sample as the square root of Simpson's diversity index over productive rearrangements. TCRdb limited this immuneACCESS table to in-frame rearrangements with V and J called. A share of clones is missing; checked studies link under half to unresolved V genes, and the rest is unexplained. V and J calls and clone size are copied from that table; D and trimming were computed from the DNA. Counted in this sample were over 400,000 clones; 75% to 90% of them appeared once. The top ten clonotypes cover roughly 3.2% of the sample.

The collaborating institutions used their own protocols to collect whole blood in K2EDTA tubes. Collaborator samples were shipped for TCRbeta analysis as frozen whole blood, isolated PBMCs, or DNA extracted from either sample type. Based on the germline V gene, the CDR1 and CDR2 sequences are SGHTA and FQGNSA. The V end loses 5 bases and the J end loses 4 bases, and a stretch of 16 bases separates them. The CDR3 spans 15 residues, from the cysteine through the phenylalanine. The entry retains the CDR3 DNA only, 45 bases that are in frame from base 1. Recombination joined TRBV7-2 with TRBJ2-3; TRBD1 is possibly the D segment (8 matching bases). Material for sequencing was peripheral blood. This receptor was taken from a human donor in a cohort sampled during active COVID-19. The DNA reads TGTGCCAGCAGCCCACAGGGGGGGGCCCCAGATACGCAGTATTTT. This encodes CASSPQGGAPDTQYF.